What follows are 2 T cell receptor beta chains derived from one specimen sequenced in a study of cytomegalovirus exposure and HLA in healthy donors (dated by TCRdb to 2017 to 2019). The receptor library was made with the immunoSEQ multiplex PCR assay. The multiplex PCR relied on a mix of 60 forward primers for TCR Vbeta segments and 13 reverse primers for TCR Jbeta segments. The source is immuneACCESS, and TCRdb retained only in-frame sequences with V and J called. Part of the clones is not carried over; for the studies checked, unresolved V genes explain less than half of this, and the remainder is unexplained. The table for this sample lists around 170,000 clones; around 76% of them were counted only once. 1.5% to 1.9% of the sample goes to the ten largest clones. The specimen was PBMCs. These TCRs come from a man aged 35-49 years in good health and CMV-seronegative.

This clone was observed a handful of times. The chain is built from TRBV6-1 and TRBJ2-3, with D possibly TRBD2 on 6 matching bases. Germline V gene data show CDR1 as MNHNS and CDR2 as SASEGT. The CDR3 totals 15 residues. V lost 7 bases to trimming and J lost 10 bases, with 24 bases between them. The CDR3 loop is CASTGGRAGRDAQYF. The DNA of the CDR3 is TGTGCCAGCACCGGAGGGAGAGCTGGTCGTGACGCGCAGTATTTT.

The chain is built from TRBV27 and TRBJ2-1; 8 bases fit TRBD1. Trimming cost V 3 bases and J 7 bases; bases outside gene matches: 8. Per the germline V gene, CDR1 is MNHEY and CDR2 is SMNVEV (reference sequence). The CDR3 covers 15 residues. The CDR3 bases are TGTGCCAGCAGTTTTAGACAGGGGATGCGTAATGAGCAGTTCTTC. The encoded protein is CASSFRQGMRNEQFF.